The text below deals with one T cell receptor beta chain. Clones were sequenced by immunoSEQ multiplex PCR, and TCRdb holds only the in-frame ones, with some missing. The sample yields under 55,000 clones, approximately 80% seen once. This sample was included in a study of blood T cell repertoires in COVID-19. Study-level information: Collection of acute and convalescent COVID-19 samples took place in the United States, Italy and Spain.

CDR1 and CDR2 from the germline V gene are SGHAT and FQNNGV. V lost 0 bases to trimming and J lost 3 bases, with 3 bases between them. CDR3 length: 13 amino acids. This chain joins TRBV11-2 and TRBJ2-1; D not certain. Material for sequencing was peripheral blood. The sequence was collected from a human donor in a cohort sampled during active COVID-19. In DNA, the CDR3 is TGTGCCAGCAGCTTAGACGGCTACAATGAGCAGTTCTTC. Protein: CASSLDGYNEQFF.